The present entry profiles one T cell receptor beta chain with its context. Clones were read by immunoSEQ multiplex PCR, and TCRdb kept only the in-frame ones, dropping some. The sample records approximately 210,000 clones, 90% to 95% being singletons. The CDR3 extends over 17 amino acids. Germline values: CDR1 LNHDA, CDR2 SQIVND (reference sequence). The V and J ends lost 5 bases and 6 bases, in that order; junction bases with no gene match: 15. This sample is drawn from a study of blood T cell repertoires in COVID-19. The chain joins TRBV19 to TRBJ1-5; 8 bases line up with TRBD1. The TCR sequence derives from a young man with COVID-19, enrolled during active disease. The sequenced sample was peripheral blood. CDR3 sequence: CASSAQGADYASQPQHF. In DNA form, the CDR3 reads TGTGCCAGTAGTGCTCAGGGGGCGGATTATGCGAGTCAGCCCCAGCATTTT.